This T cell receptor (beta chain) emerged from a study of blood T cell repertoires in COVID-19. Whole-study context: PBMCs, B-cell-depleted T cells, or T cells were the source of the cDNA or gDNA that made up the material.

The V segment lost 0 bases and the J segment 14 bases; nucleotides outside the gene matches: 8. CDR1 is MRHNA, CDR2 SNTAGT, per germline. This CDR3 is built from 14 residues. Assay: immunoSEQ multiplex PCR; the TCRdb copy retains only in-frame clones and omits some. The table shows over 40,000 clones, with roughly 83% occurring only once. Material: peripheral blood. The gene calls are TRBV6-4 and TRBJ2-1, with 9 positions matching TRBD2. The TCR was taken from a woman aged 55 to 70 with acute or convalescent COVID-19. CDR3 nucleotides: TGTGCCAGCAGTGACTCCTGGACTAGCGAGAAGAAGTTCTTC. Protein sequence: CASSDSWTSEKKFF.